These 28 T cell receptor beta chains were sequenced from one sample in a study of blood T cell repertoires in COVID-19. Assay: immunoSEQ multiplex PCR; the TCRdb copy retains only in-frame clones and omits some. The table has 200,000 to 250,000 clones, around nine tenths seen once. Specimen: PBMCs or T cells enriched from blood (not recorded which). The source of these receptors is a young woman who had recovered from COVID-19.

The V gene is TRBV7-2, the J gene TRBJ1-5, with no clear D. This CDR3 spans 13 amino acids. V shed 6 bases and J shed 6 bases, with 12 bases lying between them. Germline V gives CDR1 SGHTA, CDR2 FQGNSA. CDR3 region: CASSFNGGQPQHF. The CDR3 DNA is TGTGCCAGCAGTTTCAACGGTGGTCAGCCCCAGCATTTT.

Only one count was recorded for this clone. The gene calls are TRBV19 and TRBJ1-4, with 7 bases fitting TRBD1. The ends lost 6 bases at V and 7 bases at J; junction bases unmatched: 8. The CDR3 is 14 amino acids. Germline CDR1 LNHDA, CDR2 SQIVND (reference sequence). The CDR3 here is CASSPTGTSEKLFF. The CDR3 nucleotides are TGTGCCAGTAGCCCGACAGGGACATCTGAAAAACTGTTTTTT.

The rearrangement links TRBV9 to TRBJ1-6; 8 positions agree with TRBD1. CDR1 SGDLS and CDR2 YYNGEE come from the germline V gene. V lost 0 bases, J lost 6 bases, and 2 bases stayed unmatched. This CDR3 spans 15 amino acids. The CDR3: CASSVVTGGNSPLHF. DNA for the CDR3: TGTGCCAGCAGCGTAGTCACAGGGGGTAATTCACCCCTCCACTTT.

The chain employs TRBV28 and TRBJ1-5; D unresolved. Trimming left V 4 bases short and J 9 bases short, with 19 bases between. Germline values: CDR1 MDHEN, CDR2 SYDVKM. The CDR3 extends over 15 amino acids. In DNA form, the CDR3 reads TGTGCCAGCAGTTCTATGCCCCCTTACCTGCGGCCCCAGCATTTT. Encoded protein: CASSSMPPYLRPQHF.

The V gene is TRBV7-9, the J gene TRBJ2-3; tentative D call: TRBD2 (5 bases). Germline loops: CDR1 SEHNR, CDR2 FQNEAQ (reference sequence). Trimming removed 5 bases at V and 3 bases at J, with 9 bases between. The CDR3 runs to 13 residues. The CDR3 nucleotides read TGTGCCAGCAGCCTATCGGGGACAGATACGCAGTATTTT. It is translated as CASSLSGTDTQYF. Complete variable domain (other parts from reference TRBV7-9 and TRBJ2-3): DTGVSQNPRHKITKRGQNVTFRCDPISEHNRLYWYRQTLGQGPEFLTYFQNEAQLEKSRLLSDRFSAERPKGSFSTLEIQRTEQGDSAMYLCASSLSGTDTQYFGPGTRLTVL.

CDR3 DNA sequence: TGTGCCAGCAGCTTACGACGAAAAATAGGGACAGGGAATGATCAGCCCCAGCATTTT. This encodes CASSLRRKIGTGNDQPQHF. This sequence joins TRBV7-2 and TRBJ1-5, with TRBD1 identical over 9 bases. Per the germline V gene, CDR1 is SGHTA and CDR2 is FQGNSA. Germline trimming cut 2 bases from V and 5 bases from J; bases unmatched to any gene: 16. CDR3 size: 19 residues.

This chain links TRBV2 with TRBJ2-7; 7 bases are shared with TRBD1. From germline, CDR1 is SNHLY and CDR2 FYNNEI. The V gene end was trimmed by 7 bases and the J gene end by 3 bases; junction bases not matched to a gene: 3. The CDR3 is 12 amino acids. The CDR3 nucleotides read TGTGCCAGCACAGGACAGGTCTACGAGCAGTACTTC. Translated, it gives CASTGQVYEQYF.

The chain has TRBV29-1 and TRBJ2-1, with D possibly TRBD2 on 5 matching bases. The CDR3 contains 14 residues. Germline loops: CDR1 SQVTM, CDR2 ANQGSEA. The germline V and J ends were trimmed by 6 bases and 0 bases, with 12 bases remaining between them. CDR3 sequence: CSVQGRGSYNEQFF. As DNA, the CDR3 is TGCAGCGTCCAAGGACGGGGCTCCTACAATGAGCAGTTCTTC.

This sequence joins TRBV5-1 and TRBJ2-5, with 8 bases that match TRBD2. V gave up 0 bases and J gave up 1 base; unmatched junction bases: 5. The germline V gene has CDR1 SGHRS and CDR2 YFSETQ. CDR3 size: 16 residues. The CDR3 protein is CASSLGYAGGQETQYF. The CDR3 bases are TGCGCCAGCAGCTTGGGTTATGCGGGGGGCCAAGAGACCCAGTACTTC. The full variable domain, rest sourced from reference TRBV5-1 and TRBJ2-5, is KAGVTQTPRYLIKTRGQQVTLSCSPISGHRSVSWYQQTPGQGLQFLFEYFSETQRNKGNFPGRFSGRQFSNSRSEMNVSTLELGDSALYLCASSLGYAGGQETQYFGPGTRLLVL.

This chain joins TRBV13 and TRBJ2-1; TRBD2 aligns across 11 bases. The CDR3 covers 16 residues. The V segment lost 3 bases and the J segment 7 bases; nucleotides outside the gene matches: 8. Germline CDR1 and CDR2: PRHDT and FYEKMQ (reference sequence). The CDR3 coding sequence is TGTGCCAGCAGCTTCACCACTAGCGGGGGTTGGAATGAGCAGTTCTTC. It specifies CASSFTTSGGWNEQFF.

This chain connects TRBV11-2 to TRBJ2-2, with D unclear. V lost 1 base and J 6 bases, leaving 12 bases between the germline ends. From germline, CDR1 is SGHAT and CDR2 FQNNGV. This CDR3 has 15 residues. In DNA form, the CDR3 reads TGTGCCAGCAGCTTAGGGCAGGCGTTGGCCGGGGAGCTGTTTTTT. Its translation: CASSLGQALAGELFF.

This clone was seen a handful of times. V usage is TRBV7-2 and J usage is TRBJ1-2; D unclear. Germline V gene data show CDR1 as SGHTA and CDR2 as FQGNSA. Trimming cost V 1 base and J 2 bases, with 20 bases left between them. The CDR3 consists of 18 residues. The CDR3 sequence: CASSLVRPPRRRNYGYTF. The CDR3 DNA reads TGTGCCAGCAGCTTAGTGAGGCCCCCTCGAAGGCGGAACTATGGCTACACCTTC.

The chain has TRBV7-2 and TRBJ1-5, with TRBD1 matching 9 bases. The V and J ends lost 3 bases and 9 bases, in that order; junction bases with no gene match: 3. This CDR3 is 13 amino acids long. Germline loops: CDR1 SGHTA, CDR2 FQGNSA. The CDR3 nucleotides read TGTGCCAGCAGCTTCGACAGGGGGATGCCCCAGCATTTT. Protein sequence: CASSFDRGMPQHF.

The genes are TRBV5-1 and TRBJ1-1, with TRBD1 identical over 9 bases. The J segment lost 0 bases and the V segment lost 7 bases, leaving 13 bases of the junction unmatched. Germline V gene sequence: CDR1 SGHRS, CDR2 YFSETQ. The CDR3 runs to 17 residues. DNA for the CDR3: TGCGCCAGCCCTCGGACCTTACACAGGGGGCTGAACACTGAAGCTTTCTTT. This translates into CASPRTLHRGLNTEAFF.

The V call is TRBV19, the J call TRBJ2-7; 7 nucleotides agree with TRBD2. V lost 3 bases, J lost 6 bases, and 11 bases stayed unmatched. CDR1 is LNHDA and CDR2 is SQIVND in the germline V gene (reference sequence). The CDR3 length is 15 residues. CDR3 sequence: CASSMVMGGQTEQYF. The CDR3 DNA is TGTGCCAGTAGTATGGTGATGGGAGGGCAGACCGAGCAGTACTTC.

CDR3 loop: CASNHLTSVSEQFF. The CDR3 bases are TGTGCCAGCAACCACCTGACTAGCGTTAGTGAGCAGTTCTTC. The chain has TRBV28 and TRBJ2-1; 8 nucleotides match TRBD2. J gave up 9 bases and V 7 bases, and 11 bases lay outside the gene matches. CDR1 is MDHEN, CDR2 SYDVKM, per germline. CDR3 length equals 14 residues.

V gene TRBV7-9 combines with J gene TRBJ1-3, with D unresolved. CDR3 size: 13 residues. Germline V lookup: CDR1 SEHNR, CDR2 FQNEAQ (reference sequence). With 6 bases removed from V and 1 base from J, the gap between germline ends came to 7 bases. As DNA, the CDR3 is TGTGCCAGCAGGGGAGTTTCTGGAAACACCATATATTTT. Translation gives CASRGVSGNTIYF.

The chain has TRBV5-4 and TRBJ2-1; 7 bases are shared with TRBD2. The J segment lost 3 bases and the V segment lost 3 bases, leaving 9 bases of the junction unmatched. This CDR3 is built from 16 residues. Per the germline V gene, CDR1 is SGHNT and CDR2 is YYREEE (reference sequence). The CDR3 protein is CASSSRGAGSYNEQFF. CDR3 in DNA: TGTGCCAGCAGCTCCCGGGGAGCGGGGAGCTACAATGAGCAGTTCTTC.

This rearrangement joins TRBV24-1 to TRBJ2-7; D is ambiguous. Germline CDR1 is KGHDR and CDR2 is SFDVKD. V lost 3 bases and J 6 bases, leaving 17 bases between the germline ends. The CDR3 contains 15 residues. CDR3 nucleotides: TGTGCCACCAGTGATGGGCCCGGAACCGTTTCCGAGCAGTACTTC. Translating gives CATSDGPGTVSEQYF.

This clone has only one observation. The V gene is TRBV5-6, the J gene TRBJ2-3, with a tentative D call TRBD2 (6 bases). The V end was cut by 4 bases, the J end by 4 bases, with 19 bases between. The CDR3 is made up of 16 amino acids. Germline V gene sequence: CDR1 SGHDT, CDR2 YYEEEE. This CDR3 reads CASSLISLRRADTQYF. Here the CDR3 DNA reads TGTGCCAGCAGCCTGATTTCACTACGGAGGGCAGATACGCAGTATTTT.

The chain joins TRBV13 to TRBJ1-6; no definite D call. This CDR3 is built from 13 residues. Germline V gives CDR1 PRHDT, CDR2 FYEKMQ (reference sequence). V lost 5 bases to trimming and J lost 2 bases, with 4 bases between them. The CDR3 is CASSPAYNSPLHF. CDR3 in DNA: TGTGCCAGCAGCCCTGCCTATAATTCACCCCTCCACTTT.

The J gene is TRBJ2-1, the V gene TRBV24-1, with TRBD2 identical over 8 bases. This CDR3 region has 13 residues. Germline-derived CDR1 and CDR2 are KGHDR and SFDVKD. Trimming removed 4 bases from V and 10 bases from J; junction bases left unmatched: 5. This CDR3 is CATSDRIAGEQFF. DNA for the CDR3: TGTGCCACCAGTGACCGAATAGCGGGAGAGCAGTTCTTC.

There are a few counts of this clone. An end of the junction differs from the germline gene, which may be a read error. This chain uses TRBV7-7 with TRBJ2-7; 11 bases are shared with TRBD2. The length of the CDR3 is 14 residues. Germline CDR1 SSHAT, CDR2 FNYEAQ (reference sequence). Here the CDR3 DNA reads TGTGCTAGCAGCTTGACTAGCGGGGATGACGAGCAGTACTTC. Amino acids: CASSLTSGDDEQYF.

Comments on this clone: A read error may account for a junction end that differs from germline. V usage is TRBV5-6 and J usage is TRBJ1-1; possible D gene TRBD1, 5 bases. Germline CDR1 reads SGHDT; CDR2 reads YYEEEE. CDR3 length: 15 residues. The CDR3 is CASSLEGDLKTEAFF. The CDR3 bases are TGTGCCAGCAGCTTGGAAGGGGACTTGAAAACTGAAGCTTTCTTT. The full variable domain, its missing parts supplied by reference TRBV5-6 and TRBJ1-1, is DAGVTQSPTHLIKTRGQQVTLRCSPKSGHDTVSWYQQALGQGPQFIFQYYEEEERQRGNFPDRFSGHQFPNYSSELNVNALLLGDSALYLCASSLEGDLKTEAFFGQGTRLTVV.

This chain uses TRBV5-4 with TRBJ1-4; 11 nucleotides agree with TRBD1. Germline V lookup: CDR1 SGHNT, CDR2 YYREEE (reference sequence). V trimming: 4 bases; J trimming: 5 bases; junction bases outside the gene matches: 1. The CDR3 runs to 14 residues. CDR3: CASSRDRGNEKLFF. CDR3 in DNA: TGTGCCAGCAGCCGGGACAGGGGGAATGAAAAACTGTTTTTT. The full variable domain, rest sourced from reference TRBV5-4 and TRBJ1-4, is ETGVTQSPTHLIKTRGQQVTLRCSSQSGHNTVSWYQQALGQGPQFIFQYYREEENGRGNFPPRFSGLQFPNYSSELNVNALELDDSALYLCASSRDRGNEKLFFGSGTQLSVL.

The genes are TRBV18 and TRBJ2-7; 10 bases are shared with TRBD1. V gave up 2 bases and J gave up 7 bases; unmatched junction bases: 8. The CDR3 has 15 amino acids. Germline values: CDR1 KGHSH, CDR2 LQKENI. The CDR3: CASSPSRQGAGEQYF. CDR3 sequence (DNA): TGTGCCAGCTCACCATCGCGACAGGGGGCTGGGGAGCAGTACTTC.

CDR3 nucleotide sequence: TGTGCCAGCAGCTTAGATCCGAGTGTTGATACGCAGTATTTT. It is translated as CASSLDPSVDTQYF. The genes are TRBV11-3 and TRBJ2-3; no reliable D call. Germline values: CDR1 SGHNT, CDR2 YENEEA. The V end lost 0 bases, the J end lost 6 bases, and 10 bases lay between the germline ends. The CDR3 is 14 amino acids.

The CDR3 coding sequence is TGCGCCAGCAGCGGAACAGGGTCCGGTACGGGGGGCTACACCTTC. It specifies CASSGTGSGTGGYTF. The V and J genes are TRBV5-1 and TRBJ1-2; tentatively, D is TRBD1 (6 bases). Germline assignment: CDR1 SGHRS and CDR2 YFSETQ. The CDR3 loop spans 15 amino acids. Trimming cost V 4 bases and J 8 bases, with 21 bases left between them.